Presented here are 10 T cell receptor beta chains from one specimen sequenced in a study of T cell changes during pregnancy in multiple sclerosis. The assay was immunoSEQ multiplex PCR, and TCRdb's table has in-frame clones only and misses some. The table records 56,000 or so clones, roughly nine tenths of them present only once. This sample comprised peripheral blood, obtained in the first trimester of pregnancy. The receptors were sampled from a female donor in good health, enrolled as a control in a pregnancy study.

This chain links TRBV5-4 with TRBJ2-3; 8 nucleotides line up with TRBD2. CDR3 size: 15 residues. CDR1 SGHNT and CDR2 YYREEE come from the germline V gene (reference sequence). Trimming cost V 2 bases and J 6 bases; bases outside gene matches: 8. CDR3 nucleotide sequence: TGTGCCAGCAGCTTTGGAGCGGGAGAGGGGGATACGCAGTATTTT. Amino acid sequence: CASSFGAGEGDTQYF. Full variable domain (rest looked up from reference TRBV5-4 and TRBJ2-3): ETGVTQSPTHLIKTRGQQVTLRCSSQSGHNTVSWYQQALGQGPQFIFQYYREEENGRGNFPPRFSGLQFPNYSSELNVNALELDDSALYLCASSFGAGEGDTQYFGPGTRLTVL.

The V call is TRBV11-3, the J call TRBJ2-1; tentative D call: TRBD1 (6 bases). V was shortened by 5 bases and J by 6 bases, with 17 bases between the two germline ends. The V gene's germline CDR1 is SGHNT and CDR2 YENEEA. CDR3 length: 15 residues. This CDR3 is CASSLGTQYINEQFF. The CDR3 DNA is TGTGCCAGCAGCCTTGGGACACAGTATATCAATGAGCAGTTCTTC. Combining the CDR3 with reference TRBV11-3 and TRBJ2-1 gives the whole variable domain EAGVVQSPRYKIIEKKQPVAFWCNPISGHNTLYWYLQNLGQGPELLIRYENEEAVDDSQLPKDRFSAERLKGVDSTLKIQPAELGDSAVYLCASSLGTQYINEQFFGPGTRLTVL.

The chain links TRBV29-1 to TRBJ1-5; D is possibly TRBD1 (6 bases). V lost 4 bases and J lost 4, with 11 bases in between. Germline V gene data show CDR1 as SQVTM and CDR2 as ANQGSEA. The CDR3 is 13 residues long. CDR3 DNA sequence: TGCAGCGTTGTATCAGGGGTAAATCAGCCCCAGCATTTT. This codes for CSVVSGVNQPQHF.

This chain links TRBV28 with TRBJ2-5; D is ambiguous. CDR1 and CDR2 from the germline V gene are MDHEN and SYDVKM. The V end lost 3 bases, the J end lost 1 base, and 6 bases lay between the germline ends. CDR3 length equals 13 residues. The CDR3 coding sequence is TGTGCCAGCAGTTTCCTCCCCCAAGAGACCCAGTACTTC. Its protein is CASSFLPQETQYF.

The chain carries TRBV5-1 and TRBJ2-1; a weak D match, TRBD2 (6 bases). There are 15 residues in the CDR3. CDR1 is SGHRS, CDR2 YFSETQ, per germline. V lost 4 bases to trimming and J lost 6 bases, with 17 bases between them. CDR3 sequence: CASSRSTGLSNEQFF. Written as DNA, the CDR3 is TGCGCCAGCAGCCGATCCACGGGACTTAGCAATGAGCAGTTCTTC.

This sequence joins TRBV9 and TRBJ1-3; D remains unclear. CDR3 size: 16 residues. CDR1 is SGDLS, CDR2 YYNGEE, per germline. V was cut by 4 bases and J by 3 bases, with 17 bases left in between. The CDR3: CASSSKRGYGGNTIYF. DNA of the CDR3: TGTGCCAGCAGCTCAAAACGAGGGTATGGTGGAAACACCATATATTTT.

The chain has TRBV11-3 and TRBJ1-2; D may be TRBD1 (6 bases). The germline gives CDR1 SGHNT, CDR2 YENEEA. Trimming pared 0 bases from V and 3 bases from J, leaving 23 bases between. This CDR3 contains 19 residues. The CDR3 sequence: CASSLDMVQGWTVDYGYTF. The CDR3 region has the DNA TGTGCCAGCAGCTTAGATATGGTACAGGGATGGACAGTCGACTATGGCTACACCTTC.

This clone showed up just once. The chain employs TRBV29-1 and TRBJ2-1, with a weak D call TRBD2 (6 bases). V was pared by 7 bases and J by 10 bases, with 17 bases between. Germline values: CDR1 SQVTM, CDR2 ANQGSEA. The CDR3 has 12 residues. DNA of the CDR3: TGCAGCGGCCAGACTAGACTCGAAGAGCAGTTCTTC. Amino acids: CSGQTRLEEQFF.

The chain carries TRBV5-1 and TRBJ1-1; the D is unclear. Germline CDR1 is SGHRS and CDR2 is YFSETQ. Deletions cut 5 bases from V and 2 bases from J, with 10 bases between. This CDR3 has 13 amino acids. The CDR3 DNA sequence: TGCGCCAGCAGTTTTGGACTAAACACTGAAGCTTTCTTT. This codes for CASSFGLNTEAFF.

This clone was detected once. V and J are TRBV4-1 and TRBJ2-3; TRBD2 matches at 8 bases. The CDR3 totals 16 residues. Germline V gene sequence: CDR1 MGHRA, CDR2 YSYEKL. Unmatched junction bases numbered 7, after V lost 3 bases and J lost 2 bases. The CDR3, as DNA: TGCGCCAGCAGCCACGGGCGGGGGGCCGCCACAGATACGCAGTATTTT. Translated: CASSHGRGAATDTQYF.